What follows are 32 T cell receptor beta chains derived from one specimen sequenced in a study of a mutant IDH1 vaccine in newly diagnosed glioma. Only in-frame clones appear in the TCRdb table, and some are missing; sequencing was by immunoSEQ multiplex PCR. The sample has 65,000 or so clones; 70% to 90% are singletons. The antigens of these receptors remain unknown. The time point denotes: week 23, last vaccination. The content of each vaccine dose was 300 ug of mutant IDH1 20-mer peptide, and topical imiquimod accompanied it. This material consisted of PBMCs, taken from a glioma patient whose treatment included an IDH1 peptide vaccine. All receptors come from a man aged 25-45 years with glioma.

This chain uses TRBV5-1 with TRBJ1-3, with 9 bases fitting TRBD1. The V and J ends lost 3 bases and 3 bases, in that order; junction bases with no gene match: 4. The CDR3 loop spans 15 amino acids. Per the germline V gene, CDR1 is SGHRS and CDR2 is YFSETQ. The CDR3 reads CASSSDRGNGNTIYF. Here the CDR3 DNA reads TGCGCCAGCAGCTCGGACAGGGGTAATGGAAACACCATATATTTT.

The rearrangement links TRBV9 to TRBJ1-1; D not resolved. V lost 4 bases and J 8 bases, leaving 12 bases between the germline ends. Germline CDR1 SGDLS, CDR2 YYNGEE. The CDR3 consists of 12 residues. CDR3 protein: CASSSGETEAFF. The DNA for the CDR3 is TGTGCCAGCAGCTCCGGGGAGACCGAAGCTTTCTTT.

The chain has TRBV25-1 and TRBJ2-1; possible D gene TRBD1, 6 bases. There are 13 residues in the CDR3. The germline V gene has CDR1 MGHDK and CDR2 SYGVNS. Trimming took 8 bases from V and 8 from J, leaving 16 bases between them. For the CDR3, the DNA is TGTGCCAGCGGAGAGGTAGGGGGTCATGAGCAGTTCTTC. This gives the protein CASGEVGGHEQFF.

This clone was recorded only once. The rearrangement links TRBV27 to TRBJ1-2; no clear D gene. The V end lost 6 bases, the J end lost 1 base, and 9 bases lay between the germline ends. The CDR3 contains 13 residues. The germline CDR1 and CDR2 sequences are MNHEY and SMNVEV (reference sequence). CDR3 amino acids: CASSHGNNYGYTF. The CDR3 region has the DNA TGTGCCAGCAGCCACGGGAATAACTATGGCTACACCTTC.

The V call is TRBV5-5, the J call TRBJ2-1; the match to TRBD2 covers 8 bases. Germline CDR1 and CDR2: SGHKS and YYEKEE (reference sequence). V gave up 0 bases and J gave up 3 bases; unmatched junction bases: 2. The length of the CDR3 is 15 residues. CDR3 loop: CASSLAGGLYNEQFF. CDR3 coding DNA: TGTGCCAGCAGCTTGGCGGGGGGGCTCTACAATGAGCAGTTCTTC. The whole variable domain, remainder taken from reference TRBV5-5 and TRBJ2-1, is DAGVTQSPTHLIKTRGQQVTLRCSPISGHKSVSWYQQVLGQGPQFIFQYYEKEERGRGNFPDRFSARQFPNYSSELNVNALLLGDSALYLCASSLAGGLYNEQFFGPGTRLTVL.

This chain uses TRBV28 with TRBJ1-1, with D perhaps TRBD1 (5 bases). Per germline, CDR1 MDHEN and CDR2 SYDVKM. The CDR3 has 16 amino acids. V was trimmed by 5 bases and J by 4 bases, leaving 20 bases between them. The CDR3 DNA sequence: TGTGCCAGCAGTCCAGTTCGGCTGATCGGGGCCACTGAAGCTTTCTTT. This translates into CASSPVRLIGATEAFF.

The rearrangement uses TRBV7-8 and TRBJ2-1, with 8 bases fitting TRBD2. Germline assignment: CDR1 SGHVS and CDR2 FQNEAQ. The CDR3 loop spans 15 amino acids. With 4 bases clipped from V and 6 bases from J, the junction kept 8 bases outside the gene matches. The CDR3 sequence: CASSYRGGRSNEQFF. The DNA of the CDR3 is TGTGCCAGCAGCTACCGGGGGGGCAGAAGCAATGAGCAGTTCTTC.

This clone was observed once. The rearrangement uses TRBV18 and TRBJ1-3; D gene unclear. Trimming left V 3 bases short and J 1 base short, with 4 bases between. The CDR3 length is 13 residues. Germline CDR1 and CDR2: KGHSH and LQKENI. CDR3 nucleotides: TGTGCCAGCTCACCCTCTTCTGGAAACACCATATATTTT. It is translated as CASSPSSGNTIYF. Looking up the rest from reference TRBV18 and TRBJ1-3 gives the full variable domain: NAGVMQNPRHLVRRRGQEARLRCSPMKGHSHVYWYRQLPEEGLKFMVYLQKENIIDESGMPKERFSAEFPKEGPSILRIQQVVRGDSAAYFCASSPSSGNTIYFGEGSWLTVV.

V and J are TRBV20-1 and TRBJ2-5; D unclear. Trimming stripped 0 bases from V and 5 bases from J, with 4 bases between. Germline V gene sequence: CDR1 DFQATT, CDR2 SNEGSKA (reference sequence). The CDR3 runs 11 residues. As DNA, the CDR3 is TGCAGTGCTAGAGATATGGAGACCCAGTACTTC. It is translated as CSARDMETQYF.

The chain links TRBV14 to TRBJ2-5, with D hard to call. Trimming pared 0 bases from V and 3 bases from J, leaving 11 bases between. The germline V gene encodes CDR1 SGHDN and CDR2 FVKESK. This CDR3 is 15 amino acids long. In DNA, the CDR3 is TGTGCCAGCAGCCAAGATATGCGAAGGAAAGAGACCCAGTACTTC. Its protein is CASSQDMRRKETQYF.

The rearrangement uses TRBV14 and TRBJ2-7, with D perhaps matching TRBD2 (5 bases). Germline assignment: CDR1 SGHDN and CDR2 FVKESK. Trimming stripped 3 bases from V and 6 bases from J, with 9 bases between. The CDR3 has 12 residues. This CDR3 reads CASSQGSREQYF. The CDR3 DNA is TGTGCCAGCAGCCAGGGGAGTCGCGAGCAGTACTTC.

The CDR3 nucleotides read TGTGCCAGCAGTTTTGTGGGGGTTTCACCCCTCCACTTT. As protein: CASSFVGVSPLHF. The gene calls are TRBV28 and TRBJ1-6; weak D call: TRBD1 (5 bases). Germline loops: CDR1 MDHEN, CDR2 SYDVKM. V was trimmed by 3 bases and J by 9 bases, leaving 9 bases between them. The length of the CDR3 is 13 residues.

The rearrangement uses TRBV6-5 and TRBJ2-5; 7 positions agree with TRBD1. The CDR3 is 14 residues long. The ends lost 5 bases at V and 3 bases at J; junction bases unmatched: 6. The germline V gene encodes CDR1 MNHEY and CDR2 SVGAGI. Here the CDR3 DNA reads TGTGCCAGCAGTAAACCGACAGGGAAAGAGACCCAGTACTTC. Translation: CASSKPTGKETQYF.

The chain carries TRBV7-8 and TRBJ2-1; D remains unclear. Between the trimmed V and J ends, which lost 2 bases and 3 bases, there was a span of 14 bases. The CDR3 has 16 residues. The germline CDR1 and CDR2 sequences are SGHVS and FQNEAQ. CDR3 loop: CASSLFSASYYNEQFF. CDR3 coding DNA: TGTGCCAGCAGCTTATTTTCGGCTAGTTACTACAATGAGCAGTTCTTC.

The gene calls are TRBV28 and TRBJ2-7; TRBD2 matches 8 bases. The trim removed 4 bases at V and 7 bases at J, leaving 12 bases unmatched. The CDR3 loop spans 15 amino acids. The germline V gene has CDR1 MDHEN and CDR2 SYDVKM. The CDR3 spells CASSSSSGGPREQYF. CDR3 nucleotide sequence: TGTGCCAGCAGTTCCTCCAGCGGGGGCCCGAGGGAGCAGTACTTC.

The chain couples TRBV14 to TRBJ2-1; 10 positions agree with TRBD1. Germline V CDR1 and CDR2: SGHDN, FVKESK. V gave up 0 bases and J gave up 4 bases; unmatched junction bases: 3. The CDR3 is 16 amino acids. For the CDR3, the DNA is TGTGCCAGCAGCCAAGATGACAGGGGGCAATACAATGAGCAGTTCTTC. Amino acid sequence: CASSQDDRGQYNEQFF.

Only one count was recorded for this clone. The chain links TRBV19 to TRBJ1-1, with a tentative D call TRBD1 (5 bases). Germline V gene lookup returns CDR1 LNHDA and CDR2 SQIVND (reference sequence). With 4 bases removed from V and 4 bases from J, the gap between germline ends came to 10 bases. This CDR3 region has 13 residues. This chain's CDR3 is CASSRRGLTEAFF. The CDR3 region has the DNA TGTGCCAGTAGTAGGCGGGGACTCACTGAAGCTTTCTTT.

This sequence joins TRBV25-1 and TRBJ2-7; 7 bases align to TRBD1. Germline loops: CDR1 MGHDK, CDR2 SYGVNS. V gave up 3 bases and J gave up 7 bases; unmatched junction bases: 18. The CDR3 is 17 residues long. The CDR3 DNA sequence: TGTGCCAGCAGTGACGCGCTACCGGGACAGTCCGTTGGAGAGCAGTACTTC. It codes for CASSDALPGQSVGEQYF.

The chain recombines TRBV19 with TRBJ2-3; D gene unclear. The CDR3 consists of 16 residues. V gave up 10 bases and J gave up 0 bases, with 20 bases separating them. In germline, CDR1 is LNHDA, CDR2 SQIVND (reference sequence). The CDR3 DNA is TGTGCCACCTCCCCTTGGGCACCCAGAAGCACAGATACGCAGTATTTT. Translation gives CATSPWAPRSTDTQYF.

This clone was observed a single time. The chain has TRBV5-4 and TRBJ2-7; 9 positions match TRBD1. The V gene's germline CDR1 is SGHNT and CDR2 YYREEE (reference sequence). The CDR3 covers 14 residues. After removal of 5 bases from V and 4 bases from J, the junction contained 7 bases not matched to a gene. The CDR3 spells CASSQRDRVYEQYF. DNA of the CDR3: TGTGCCAGCAGTCAACGGGACAGGGTATACGAGCAGTACTTC.

CDR3: CASSRNPGQGKETQYF. The CDR3 DNA sequence: TGTGCCAGCAGTCGTAATCCGGGACAGGGGAAGGAGACCCAGTACTTC. The chain joins TRBV7-2 to TRBJ2-5; the match to TRBD1 covers 10 bases. This CDR3 is built from 16 residues. Germline CDR1 is SGHTA and CDR2 is FQGNSA. J was trimmed by 5 bases and V by 6 bases; bases with no gene match: 12.

The table lists this clone with a few counts. The chain links TRBV2 to TRBJ2-2; 12 positions match TRBD1. The CDR3 sequence is 15 residues long. V lost 6 bases to trimming and J lost 7 bases; unmatched junction nucleotides: 6. CDR1 and CDR2 (germline): SNHLY, FYNNEI. Here the CDR3 reads CASRLGTGGIGELFF. The CDR3 DNA follows: TGTGCCAGCAGGCTCGGGACAGGGGGCATCGGGGAGCTGTTTTTT.

The chain links TRBV5-4 to TRBJ2-1; 10 nucleotides agree with TRBD2. V gave up 3 bases and J gave up 7 bases; unmatched junction bases: 10. CDR3 length: 16 amino acids. In germline, CDR1 is SGHNT, CDR2 YYREEE (reference sequence). CDR3 residues: CASSSIGLAADNEQFF. The CDR3 region has the DNA TGTGCCAGCAGCTCAATAGGACTAGCGGCAGATAATGAGCAGTTCTTC.

V and J are TRBV18 and TRBJ1-4; D is ambiguous. The CDR3 consists of 13 residues. Germline CDR1 reads KGHSH; CDR2 reads LQKENI. Trimming took off 10 bases at V and 4 bases at J, with 13 bases between the two ends. CDR3 DNA sequence: TGTGCCACCGCGCCACGGATTAATGAAAAACTGTTTTTT. This sequence encodes CATAPRINEKLFF. Full variable domain (remainder filled in from reference TRBV18 and TRBJ1-4): NAGVMQNPRHLVRRRGQEARLRCSPMKGHSHVYWYRQLPEEGLKFMVYLQKENIIDESGMPKERFSAEFPKEGPSILRIQQVVRGDSAAYFCATAPRINEKLFFGSGTQLSVL.

V is TRBV6-1 and J is TRBJ2-3; perhaps D is TRBD1 or TRBD2 (5 bases each). This CDR3 region has 18 residues. Deletions cut 1 base from V and 0 bases from J, with 17 bases between. Germline lookup yields CDR1 MNHNS and CDR2 SASEGT. The CDR3 region is CASSEVLPGGGSTDTQYF. The DNA of the CDR3 is TGTGCCAGCAGTGAAGTCCTTCCGGGTGGGGGAAGCACAGATACGCAGTATTTT.

The genes are TRBV5-1 and TRBJ2-6; 7 nucleotides align to TRBD1. The V segment lost 4 bases and the J segment 9 bases; nucleotides outside the gene matches: 16. There are 17 residues in the CDR3. Germline V gene sequence: CDR1 SGHRS, CDR2 YFSETQ. CDR3: CASSLTGFNPRLNVLTF. Here the CDR3 DNA reads TGCGCCAGCAGCCTGACAGGGTTTAACCCAAGACTCAACGTCCTGACTTTC.

This chain's CDR3 is CSVEVWDANYGYTF. The CDR3 DNA reads as TGCAGCGTTGAAGTGTGGGACGCTAACTATGGCTACACCTTC. The V call is TRBV29-1, the J call TRBJ1-2; possibly TRBD1 for D (5 bases). The germline CDR1 and CDR2 sequences are SQVTM and ANQGSEA. The CDR3 contains 14 residues. V was trimmed by 1 base and J by 0 bases, leaving 9 bases between them.

The rearrangement uses TRBV7-6 and TRBJ2-3, with 11 bases matching TRBD2. V lost 5 bases to trimming and J lost 1 base; unmatched junction nucleotides: 11. Germline V lookup: CDR1 SGHVS, CDR2 FNYEAQ. This CDR3 has 18 residues. The CDR3 DNA is TGTGCCAGCAGCCTCCGTGGCGGTAGCGGGGGGGGCACAGATACGCAGTATTTT. Protein: CASSLRGGSGGGTDTQYF.

V usage is TRBV15 and J usage is TRBJ2-7, with D perhaps assigned TRBD1 or TRBD2 (5 bases each). V lost 2 bases to trimming and J lost 2 bases, with 16 bases between them. The CDR3 runs to 16 residues. Germline CDR1 LNHNV, CDR2 YYDKDF (reference sequence). The CDR3 loop reads CATSRLAGTKAYEQYF. The DNA for the CDR3 is TGTGCCACCAGCAGACTTGCCGGGACGAAGGCCTACGAGCAGTACTTC.

The table lists this clone with a count of one. This rearrangement joins TRBV5-1 to TRBJ2-1; D possibly corresponds to TRBD1 (6 bases). The CDR3 sequence is 15 residues long. Germline values: CDR1 SGHRS, CDR2 YFSETQ. Trimming removed 4 bases from V and 2 bases from J, with 13 bases in between. CDR3 region: CASSLGEGAYNEQFF. As DNA, the CDR3 is TGCGCCAGCAGCCTAGGTGAGGGGGCCTACAATGAGCAGTTCTTC. The variable domain in full, completed from reference TRBV5-1 and TRBJ2-1, reads KAGVTQTPRYLIKTRGQQVTLSCSPISGHRSVSWYQQTPGQGLQFLFEYFSETQRNKGNFPGRFSGRQFSNSRSEMNVSTLELGDSALYLCASSLGEGAYNEQFFGPGTRLTVL.

This sequence joins TRBV30 and TRBJ2-7, with D tentatively TRBD2 (6 bases). Germline V CDR1 and CDR2: GTSNPN, SVGIG (reference sequence). Trimming cost V 0 bases and J 7 bases, with 19 bases left between them. CDR3 length: 15 residues. CDR3 residues: CAWSVRGTLLGEQYF. CDR3 nucleotide sequence: TGTGCCTGGAGTGTACGGGGGACCCTACTAGGTGAGCAGTACTTC.

The genes are TRBV7-9 and TRBJ2-5; D is uncertain. CDR1 is SEHNR and CDR2 is FQNEAQ in the germline V gene (reference sequence). V dropped 3 bases and J dropped 5 bases, with 4 bases sitting between them. The CDR3 consists of 11 residues. CDR3 sequence: CASSFSETQYF. CDR3 DNA: TGTGCCAGCAGCTTCTCCGAGACCCAGTACTTC. Looking up the rest from reference TRBV7-9 and TRBJ2-5 gives the full variable domain: DTGVSQNPRHKITKRGQNVTFRCDPISEHNRLYWYRQTLGQGPEFLTYFQNEAQLEKSRLLSDRFSAERPKGSFSTLEIQRTEQGDSAMYLCASSFSETQYFGPGTRLLVL.